These 8 T cell receptor beta chains originate from one sample sequenced in a study of T cell responses to AZD1222 COVID-19 vaccine. TCRdb's copy holds only in-frame clones and misses some; the assay was immunoSEQ multiplex PCR. The table shows about 100,000 clones, with 70% to 90% occurring only once. This sample comprised peripheral blood, obtained 28 days after the second AZD1222 dose. Every receptor here comes from an adult who received the AZD1222 COVID-19 vaccine.

The V gene is TRBV2, the J gene TRBJ1-2; D might be TRBD1 (5 bases). The CDR3 sequence is 14 residues long. Germline V gene data show CDR1 as SNHLY and CDR2 as FYNNEI. Trimming shortened V by 4 bases and J by 2 bases, and 11 bases separated the two germline ends. The chain's CDR3 is CASSGLRGNYGYTF. The CDR3 coding sequence is TGTGCCAGCAGTGGCCTCCGGGGGAACTATGGCTACACCTTC.

The chain joins TRBV6-5 to TRBJ1-6; D not certain. The CDR3 runs to 16 residues. The germline V gene has CDR1 MNHEY and CDR2 SVGAGI. Trimming stripped 3 bases from V and 5 bases from J, with 14 bases between. CDR3 in amino acids: CASSYWAGRNNSPLHF. The CDR3 region has the DNA TGTGCCAGCAGTTATTGGGCAGGAAGAAATAATTCACCCCTCCACTTT.

The J gene is TRBJ2-2, the V gene TRBV11-2, with a weak D call TRBD1 (5 bases). The germline gives CDR1 SGHAT, CDR2 FQNNGV. The CDR3 extends over 12 amino acids. V lost 6 bases and J lost 7, with 9 bases in between. The CDR3 DNA sequence: TGTGCCAGCAGTTATAGGGGCGGGGAGCTGTTTTTT. It encodes CASSYRGGELFF.

V usage is TRBV5-1 and J usage is TRBJ2-7; TRBD2 matches 7 bases. This CDR3 region has 14 residues. J was trimmed by 5 bases and V by 5 bases; bases with no gene match: 10. The germline CDR1 and CDR2 sequences are SGHRS and YFSETQ. DNA of the CDR3: TGCGCCAGCAGGCGGGGGACTATTACTCACGAGCAGTACTTC. Protein: CASRRGTITHEQYF.

The V call is TRBV7-7, the J call TRBJ2-2; D call uncertain. Germline CDR1 is SSHAT and CDR2 is FNYEAQ (reference sequence). Trimming cost V 6 bases and J 6 bases, with 20 bases left between them. The length of the CDR3 is 16 residues. CDR3: CASSSTSGRWAGELFF. As DNA, the CDR3 is TGTGCCAGCAGTTCCACGTCTGGGCGTTGGGCCGGGGAGCTGTTTTTT.

This chain uses TRBV6-5 with TRBJ1-1; D is unclear. Germline V CDR1 and CDR2: MNHEY, SVGAGI. CDR3 length: 14 amino acids. With 0 bases removed from V and 1 base from J, the gap between germline ends came to 6 bases. The DNA for the CDR3 is TGTGCCAGCAGTTACTCCAATGAGAACACTGAAGCTTTCTTT. Translating it yields CASSYSNENTEAFF.

V and J are TRBV2 and TRBJ1-1, with a weak D call TRBD1 (5 bases). The CDR3 extends over 14 amino acids. Germline loops: CDR1 SNHLY, CDR2 FYNNEI. The V end lost 6 bases, the J end lost 0 bases, and 11 bases lay between the germline ends. The CDR3 sequence: CASRLQEMNTEAFF. Here the CDR3 DNA reads TGTGCCAGCAGGTTACAGGAGATGAACACTGAAGCTTTCTTT.

The V and J genes are TRBV3-1 (or the pseudogene TRBV3-2) and TRBJ2-5; maybe TRBD2 (5 bases). V was shortened by 1 base and J by 2 bases, with 11 bases between the two germline ends. The CDR3 runs to 15 residues. Looked up from germline, CDR1 is LGHDT and CDR2 is YNNKEL (reference sequence). The CDR3 loop is CASSQGSTGQETQYF. CDR3 DNA sequence: TGTGCCAGCAGCCAAGGAAGCACGGGGCAAGAGACCCAGTACTTC.